In this sample, the clone carrying this T cell receptor beta chain turned up once. As yet, its antigen is unknown. This entry comes from a study of cytomegalovirus exposure and HLA in healthy donors. Study-level points and caveats: There were a few CMV-associated chains whose specificity for CMV antigens was confirmed in vitro.

V shed 4 bases and J 1 base; nucleotides not matched to a gene: 3. The CDR3 consists of 15 residues. Germline loops: CDR1 MDHEN, CDR2 SYDVKM. The primer mix had 60 Vbeta and 13 Jbeta primers. The protocol was immunoSEQ multiplex PCR, while the TCRdb copy is restricted to in-frame clones and leaves out a portion. The sample holds around 200,000 clones, around nine tenths seen once. The clonotype was recovered from a woman in her twenties or thirties in good health and CMV-seronegative. This chain links TRBV28 with TRBJ2-4, with 8 bases lining up with TRBD1. What was sequenced was PBMCs. In DNA form, the CDR3 reads TGTGCCAGCAGTTCCAGGGGGCGGGCCAAAAACATTCAGTACTTC. This translates into CASSSRGRAKNIQYF.